These T cell receptor beta chains were read from a single sample in a study of blood T cell repertoires in COVID-19. The assay was immunoSEQ multiplex PCR, and TCRdb's table has in-frame clones only and misses some. The sample lists under 95,000 clones, just over 90% occurring once. Material: peripheral blood. These receptors originate from a woman between 45 and 60 years old in a cohort sampled during active COVID-19. CDR3s include the opening cysteine and the closing phenylalanine or tryptophan. Fields, in order: D gene, V gene, J gene, clone size, CDR3 protein, CDR3 DNA. A D gene is named only where the DNA matches it firmly. The size field is filled for only some rows; it gives once, few, many or a size class.

NA	TRBV10-2	TRBJ2-7	NA	CASKASYEQYF	TGCGCCAGCAAAGCCTCATACGAGCAGTACTTC
TRBD2	TRBV25-1	TRBJ2-2	once	CASSGDYPPAGELFF	TGTGCCAGCAGTGGGGACTATCCCCCCGCCGGGGAGCTGTTTTTT
NA	TRBV10-3	TRBJ2-3	NA	CAINVQAGTDTQYF	TGTGCCATCAATGTGCAGGCTGGCACAGATACGCAGTATTTT
TRBD1	TRBV18	TRBJ2-3	NA	CASSLTSGQSDTQYF	TGTGCCAGCTCACTAACCTCGGGACAGTCAGATACGCAGTATTTT
NA	TRBV28	TRBJ1-1	NA	CASSLFLGGGVNTEAFF	TGTGCCAGCAGTTTATTTTTAGGGGGGGGCGTTAACACTGAAGCTTTCTTT
NA	TRBV19	TRBJ1-4	NA	CASSIMGDTTNEKLFF	TGTGCCAGTAGTATCATGGGCGATACAACTAATGAAAAACTGTTTTTT
NA	TRBV9	TRBJ1-1	NA	CASSVGGTNTEAFF	TGTGCCAGCAGCGTAGGAGGCACGAACACTGAAGCTTTCTTT
TRBD1	TRBV5-1	TRBJ1-1	NA	CASSLDRGNMNTEAFF	TGCGCCAGCAGCCTGGACAGGGGAAACATGAACACTGAAGCTTTCTTT
TRBD2	TRBV4-2	TRBJ2-7	NA	CASSLEGLAGYEQYF	TGTGCCAGCAGCCTAGAGGGACTAGCGGGGTACGAGCAGTACTTC
NA	TRBV7-8	TRBJ2-7	NA	CASSLETGGSEQYF	TGTGCCAGCAGCTTAGAGACGGGGGGCTCCGAGCAGTACTTC
NA	TRBV12-5	TRBJ2-3	NA	CASGRGITDTQYF	TGTGCTAGTGGGAGGGGGATCACAGATACGCAGTATTTT
TRBD1	TRBV7-8	TRBJ2-7	few	CASSNRRDRPYEQYF	TGTGCCAGCAGCAATCGCCGGGACAGGCCTTACGAGCAGTACTTC
NA	TRBV27	TRBJ1-6	NA	CASSLQGYDNSPLHF	TGTGCCAGCAGTTTACAGGGGTATGATAATTCACCCCTCCACTTT
NA	TRBV29-1	TRBJ2-7	NA	CSVDPQAGSYEQYF	TGCAGCGTTGATCCCCAGGCGGGCTCCTACGAGCAGTACTTC
TRBD2	TRBV28	TRBJ2-3	once	CASSFPSGRGSTDTQYF	TGTGCCAGCAGTTTCCCTAGCGGGAGGGGGTCCACAGATACGCAGTATTTT
NA	TRBV7-9	TRBJ2-7	NA	CASSSQYEQYF	TGTGCCAGCAGCTCCCAATACGAGCAGTACTTC
NA	TRBV7-9	TRBJ1-4	NA	CASSFRGQYLNEKLFF	TGTGCCAGCAGCTTTAGAGGGCAGTACCTAAATGAAAAACTGTTTTTT
TRBD1	TRBV2	TRBJ1-2	few	CASSGTVSYVVGYTF	TGTGCCAGCAGCGGGACAGTGAGTTACGTGGTTGGCTACACCTTC
NA	TRBV18	TRBJ2-2	once	CASSPPLRENTGELFF	TGTGCCAGCTCACCACCCCTCCGGGAGAACACCGGGGAGCTGTTTTTT
TRBD2	TRBV2	TRBJ2-1	NA	CASSEVAGPTYNEQFF	TGTGCCAGCAGTGAGGTAGCGGGACCTACCTACAATGAGCAGTTCTTC
NA	TRBV11-2	TRBJ2-6	NA	CASSPLRANVLTF	TGTGCCAGCAGCCCCCTTCGGGCCAACGTCCTGACTTTC
NA	TRBV3-1/TRBV3-2	TRBJ1-1	NA	CASSSGTPSEAFF	TGTGCCAGCAGCTCCGGGACACCCAGCGAAGCTTTCTTT
NA	TRBV7-3	TRBJ2-3	NA	CASSLLGQPGTDTQYF	TGTGCCAGCAGCTTATTGGGCCAGCCTGGCACAGATACGCAGTATTTT
NA	TRBV6-6	TRBJ1-4	once	CASSPDQLYARSSATNEKLFF	TGTGCCAGCAGTCCCGACCAACTATACGCCCGCAGTTCTGCAACTAATGAAAAACTGTTTTTT
NA	TRBV11-3	TRBJ2-7	NA	CASSLGLTLWRF	TGTGCCAGCAGCCTCGGACTGACTCTTTGGCGGTTC
NA	TRBV3-1/TRBV3-2	TRBJ2-7	NA	CASSPGGAYEQYF	TGTGCCAGCAGCCCGGGGGGCGCCTACGAGCAGTACTTC
NA	TRBV2	TRBJ2-6	NA	CASSSDGGSGANVLTF	TGTGCCAGCAGTTCCGACGGCGGCTCTGGGGCCAACGTCCTGACTTTC
NA	TRBV6-2/TRBV6-3	TRBJ1-2	NA	CASSYRGDNRIYGYTF	TGTGCCAGCAGTTATAGAGGGGACAACCGGATCTATGGCTACACCTTC
NA	TRBV5-6	TRBJ2-5	NA	CASSLRAERTQYF	TGTGCCAGCAGCTTGAGAGCGGAACGGACCCAGTACTTC
NA	TRBV28	TRBJ1-1	NA	CASSVPTEAFF	TGTGCCAGCAGTGTCCCGACTGAAGCTTTCTTT
NA	TRBV5-4	TRBJ1-4	NA	CASSLDRRDEKLFF	TGTGCCAGCAGCTTGGACAGGAGGGATGAAAAACTGTTTTTT
TRBD1	TRBV7-9	TRBJ1-1	NA	CASRPRTGSGTEAFF	TGTGCCAGCAGGCCCCGGACAGGGAGTGGAACTGAAGCTTTCTTT
NA	TRBV2	TRBJ2-7	few	CASRRVVKYF	TGTGCCAGCAGGCGGGTAGTAAAGTACTTC
TRBD1	TRBV19	TRBJ1-5	medium-sized	CASSIVQGAGNQPQHF	TGTGCCAGTAGTATAGTGCAGGGGGCGGGCAATCAGCCCCAGCATTTT
TRBD2	TRBV11-3	TRBJ2-1	NA	CASTPASGRFHEQFF	TGTGCCAGCACCCCCGCTAGCGGGAGGTTCCATGAGCAGTTCTTC
TRBD2	TRBV3-1/TRBV3-2	TRBJ2-5	few	CASSHEAGGGETQYF	TGTGCCAGCAGCCATGAAGCGGGGGGCGGGGAGACCCAGTACTTC
NA	TRBV18	TRBJ1-3	NA	CASSPSSFSDSSGNTIYF	TGTGCCAGCTCACCCTCCTCGTTTTCAGACAGCTCTGGAAACACCATATATTTT
NA	TRBV19	TRBJ2-3	NA	CASSIGRADTQYF	TGTGCCAGTAGTATTGGGCGGGCAGATACGCAGTATTTT
TRBD2	TRBV3-1/TRBV3-2	TRBJ2-3	NA	CASSQDVREADTQYF	TGTGCCAGCAGCCAAGATGTGCGGGAGGCAGATACGCAGTATTTT
TRBD1	TRBV6-5	TRBJ2-7	once	CASRPGQQSYEQYF	TGTGCCAGCAGGCCGGGACAGCAGAGCTACGAGCAGTACTTC
NA	TRBV11-2	TRBJ1-2	once	CASSLNREDGYTF	TGTGCCAGCAGCTTAAACCGAGAAGATGGCTACACCTTC
NA	TRBV3-1/TRBV3-2	TRBJ2-5	NA	CASSQDRPGSQYF	TGTGCCAGCAGCCAAGATAGGCCGGGATCCCAATACTTC
NA	TRBV16	TRBJ1-6	once	CASSQFAGTPLHF	TGTGCCAGCAGCCAATTTGCAGGGACTCCCCTCCACTTT
NA	TRBV13	TRBJ2-1	NA	CASSLFGTPERSSYNEQFF	TGTGCCAGCAGCTTATTTGGGACACCGGAAAGAAGCTCCTACAATGAGCAGTTCTTC
NA	TRBV6-6	TRBJ1-3	NA	CASSSRGQLSGNTIYF	TGTGCCAGCAGTTCCCGGGGACAACTCTCTGGAAACACCATATATTTT
TRBD1	TRBV7-9	TRBJ2-2	NA	CASSTQQGANTGELFF	TGTGCCAGCAGCACCCAACAGGGGGCCAACACCGGGGAGCTGTTTTTT
NA	TRBV5-6	TRBJ2-1	NA	CASSLGVRVVNEQFF	TGTGCCAGCAGCTTGGGCGTCAGGGTAGTTAATGAGCAGTTCTTC
TRBD2	TRBV29-1	TRBJ2-1	NA	CSVESGGLGGDEQFF	TGCAGCGTTGAAAGTGGAGGACTAGGAGGGGATGAGCAGTTCTTC
NA	TRBV5-4	TRBJ1-1	NA	CASSLVSGDGEAFF	TGTGCCAGCAGCTTGGTGAGCGGGGATGGTGAAGCTTTCTTT
NA	TRBV18	TRBJ2-3	NA	CASSPPVDTQYF	TGTGCCAGCTCACCTCCAGTCGATACGCAGTATTTT
NA	TRBV9	TRBJ2-5	NA	CASSVSQGETQYF	TGTGCCAGCAGCGTTAGTCAGGGAGAGACCCAGTACTTC
NA	TRBV13	TRBJ1-6	NA	CASSLRSGVVNDSPLHF	TGTGCCAGCAGCTTAAGGTCGGGGGTGGTAAATGATTCACCCCTCCACTTT